This TCR beta chain was recovered during a study of T cell responses to AZD1222 COVID-19 vaccine. At the level of the study: Second-dose schedules of about 4 or about 12 weeks were combined. Study outcomes and limitations: The donors showed a predominance of white British ancestry and of females, with possible underestimation of clonal diversity. Nearly half of spike-specific TCRs reportedly target variant regions that are unmutated in the B.1.351 and B.1.1.7 variants.

Notes on this clone: Its cognate antigen is unknown.

The junction had 6 bases not matched to a gene; V was cut back by 4 bases and J by 1 base. Germline lookup yields CDR1 MNHEY and CDR2 SVGEGT. The CDR3 runs to 16 residues. Method: immunoSEQ multiplex PCR; TCRdb's copy keeps in-frame clones and lacks some. The sample shows 130,000 to 150,000 clones, about nine tenths of them seen only once. This sequence joins TRBV6-2 or TRBV6-3 and TRBJ2-2, with 7 bases that match TRBD2. The material sequenced was peripheral blood, taken on day 0 of AZD1222 vaccination. The clonotype originates from an adult in good health. CDR3 region: CASSSRGGGNTGELFF. DNA for the CDR3: TGTGCCAGCAGTTCCCGGGGCGGGGGGAACACCGGGGAGCTGTTTTTT.